This TCR beta chain was retrieved from a study of control samples from healthy donors and cancer patients. The germline gives CDR1 SGDLS, CDR2 YYNGEE. V lost 4 bases, J lost 2 bases, and 10 bases stayed unmatched. The CDR3 has 16 residues. Some clones are missing from TCRdb's copy, which holds only in-frame ones; the method was immunoSEQ multiplex PCR. There are 150,000 to 200,000 clones in the sample; nearly 90% occur only once, and about 1.4% lies in the top ten. The sequencing input was blood. The TCR sequence derives from a woman in her forties or fifties in good health. The chain is built from TRBV9 and TRBJ2-5, with 8 bases aligning to TRBD2. In DNA form, the CDR3 reads TGTGCCAGCAGCCTAGGACTAGCTGGGCGACAAGAGACCCAGTACTTC. It yields the protein CASSLGLAGRQETQYF. Using reference TRBV9 and TRBJ2-5 for the parts outside the CDR3, the full variable domain is DSGVTQTPKHLITATGQRVTLRCSPRSGDLSVYWYQQSLDQGLQFLIQYYNGEERAKGNILERFSAQQFPDLHSELNLSSLELGDSALYFCASSLGLAGRQETQYFGPGTRLLVL.